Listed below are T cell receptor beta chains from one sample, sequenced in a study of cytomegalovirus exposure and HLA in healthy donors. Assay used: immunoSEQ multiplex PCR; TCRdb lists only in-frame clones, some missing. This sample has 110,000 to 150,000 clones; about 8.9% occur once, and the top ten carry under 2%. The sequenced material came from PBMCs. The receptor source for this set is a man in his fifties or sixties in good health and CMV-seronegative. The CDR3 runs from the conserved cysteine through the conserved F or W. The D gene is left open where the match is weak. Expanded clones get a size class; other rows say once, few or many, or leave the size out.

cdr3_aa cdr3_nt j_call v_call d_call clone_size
CAGCTGVPYEQYF TGTGCCGGATGTACGGGTGTCCCCTACGAGCAGTACTTC TRBJ2-7 TRBV2 - -
CACHPQGINTEAFF TGTGCCTGCCACCCACAGGGGATTAACACTGAAGCTTTCTTT TRBJ1-1 TRBV30 TRBD1 -
CASKRGTGTDTQYF TGTGCCAGCAAGCGCGGGACGGGCACAGATACGCAGTATTTT TRBJ2-3 TRBV6-5 - -
CASRAMIQETQYF TGTGCCAGCAGAGCCATGATCCAAGAGACCCAGTACTTC TRBJ2-5 TRBV5-6 - -
CASSLTGDNEKLFF TGTGCCAGCAGTTTGACAGGGGATAATGAAAAACTGTTTTTT TRBJ1-4 TRBV6-1 TRBD1 few
CASSEARGEGLYGYTF TGTGCCAGCAGTGAAGCGCGGGGGGAGGGCCTTTATGGCTACACCTTC TRBJ1-2 TRBV2 - few
CASSDPGEGQPQHF TGTGCCAGCAGTGACCCCGGAGAAGGTCAGCCCCAGCATTTT TRBJ1-5 TRBV25-1 - few
CASSPSRGGPAGGRNEQFF TGCGCCAGCAGCCCATCCCGGGGAGGTCCTGCGGGGGGGCGCAATGAGCAGTTCTTC TRBJ2-1 TRBV4-1 TRBD2 -
CAISLSSTDTQYF TGTGCCATCAGCCTTTCTAGCACAGATACGCAGTATTTT TRBJ2-3 TRBV10-3 - few
CASGRGMTDTQYF TGTGCCAGCGGAAGGGGTATGACAGATACGCAGTATTTT TRBJ2-3 TRBV25-1 - -
CASSLGAGFSYEQYF TGCGCCAGCAGCTTGGGAGCGGGATTTAGCTACGAGCAGTACTTC TRBJ2-7 TRBV5-1 TRBD2 -
CASSGPRGAEETQYF TGCGCCAGCAGCGGGCCCCGGGGGGCCGAAGAGACCCAGTACTTC TRBJ2-5 TRBV5-1 - few
CASSQAAESSLRGYTF TGTGCCAGCAGCCAAGCCGCGGAATCTTCTCTGCGGGGCTACACCTTC TRBJ1-2 TRBV28 - few
CASSRDSWEKLFF TGTGCCAGCAGCCGGGACAGTTGGGAAAAACTGTTTTTT TRBJ1-4 TRBV2 TRBD1 many
CASSGRQGGIGELFF TGTGCCAGTAGTGGGAGGCAGGGCGGAATCGGGGAGCTGTTTTTT TRBJ2-2 TRBV19 - -
CASSYWGQGQETQYF TGTGCCAGCAGTTACTGGGGACAGGGTCAAGAGACCCAGTACTTC TRBJ2-5 TRBV6-5 TRBD1 -
CASSYSTNSRNYGYTF TGTGCCAGCAGTTACTCGACGAACAGCCGAAACTATGGCTACACCTTC TRBJ1-2 TRBV6-5 - -
CASSQDRDREMNTYNSPLHF TGTGCCAGCAGCCAAGATCGGGACAGGGAAATGAATACCTATAATTCACCCCTCCACTTT TRBJ1-6 TRBV4-2 TRBD1 -
CASKPGLASYEQYF TGTGCCAGCAAACCGGGACTAGCGTCTTACGAGCAGTACTTC TRBJ2-7 TRBV28 TRBD2 few
CASSAGVANTGELFF TGTGCCAGCAGCGCGGGGGTAGCGAACACCGGGGAGCTGTTTTTT TRBJ2-2 TRBV14 TRBD2 -
CSVGTSGTNYEQYF TGCAGCGTCGGGACTAGCGGGACCAACTACGAGCAGTACTTC TRBJ2-7 TRBV29-1 TRBD2 few
CASSLGGGLANEQYF TGTGCCAGCAGCTTGGGGGGGGGACTAGCTAACGAGCAGTACTTC TRBJ2-7 TRBV5-6 TRBD2 few
CSVSGYMNEQYF TGCAGCGTTTCGGGGTACATGAACGAGCAGTACTTC TRBJ2-7 TRBV29-1 - few
CASRGTGEDEQYF TGTGCCAGCAGGGGGACAGGGGAGGACGAGCAGTACTTC TRBJ2-7 TRBV6-5 TRBD1 -
CASTDTGTGQPQHF TGTGCCAGTACCGATACAGGGACAGGGCAGCCCCAGCATTTT TRBJ1-5 TRBV19 TRBD1 few
CASSSGSYNSPLHF TGCGCCAGCAGCTCCGGCTCCTATAATTCACCCCTCCACTTT TRBJ1-6 TRBV5-1 - -
CASSGAGGPSGNTIYF TGTGCCAGCAGTGGCGCGGGGGGGCCGTCGGGAAACACCATATATTTT TRBJ1-3 TRBV28 - -
CASSPQQGADQETQYF TGTGCCAGCTCACCTCAACAGGGGGCTGACCAAGAGACCCAGTACTTC TRBJ2-5 TRBV18 TRBD1 few
CASSHAPRDEQYF TGCGCCAGCAGCCATGCCCCTAGAGACGAGCAGTACTTC TRBJ2-7 TRBV4-1 - few
CASSLPPGGETQYF TGTGCCAGCAGCTTACCCCCGGGAGGGGAGACCCAGTACTTC TRBJ2-5 TRBV7-2 TRBD2 few
CASSLGPAAGGQGDTQYF TGTGCCAGCAGCCTCGGACCGGCCGCGGGGGGGCAGGGAGATACGCAGTATTTT TRBJ2-3 TRBV4-2 TRBD2 few
CASSPGGTTDTQYF TGTGCCAGCTCACCCGGCGGGACCACAGATACGCAGTATTTT TRBJ2-3 TRBV18 - -
CASSLYSGGAETQYF TGTGCCAGCAGCTTATACAGCGGGGGGGCTGAGACCCAGTACTTC TRBJ2-5 TRBV11-3 TRBD2 few
CASSLLAGSEQYF TGTGCCAGCAGCTTACTAGCGGGAAGTGAGCAGTACTTC TRBJ2-7 TRBV11-3 TRBD2 -
CASKYRDRGNNEQFF TGTGCCAGTAAATACCGGGACAGGGGCAACAATGAGCAGTTCTTC TRBJ2-1 TRBV6-1 TRBD1 -
CASSYGQGARQPQHF TGTGCCAGCAGTTACGGGCAGGGGGCGAGGCAGCCCCAGCATTTT TRBJ1-5 TRBV6-6 TRBD1 -
CASSLDRGGDTEAFF TGTGCCAGCAGTCTTGACAGGGGAGGGGACACTGAAGCTTTCTTT TRBJ1-1 TRBV28 TRBD1 few
CASRSGNGRPAYTSYEQYF TGTGCCAGCAGATCCGGGAATGGCCGCCCTGCTTATACCTCCTACGAGCAGTACTTC TRBJ2-7 TRBV7-9 - few
CASRSTGLETQYF TGTGCCAGCAGGAGCACAGGGTTAGAGACCCAGTACTTC TRBJ2-5 TRBV27 - -
CASTGTSGISYEQYF TGTGCCAGCACCGGGACTAGCGGGATCTCCTACGAGCAGTACTTC TRBJ2-7 TRBV7-9 TRBD2 few
CASSVGTYSNQPQHF TGTGCCAGCAGCGTCGGGACTTATAGCAATCAGCCCCAGCATTTT TRBJ1-5 TRBV9 - few
CASSLRTGELFF TGTGCCAGCAGCTTACGCACCGGGGAGCTGTTTTTT TRBJ2-2 TRBV7-3 - few
CARSVETLLTTIYGYTF TGTGCCCGGAGTGTAGAGACTCTCCTTACTACTATCTATGGCTACACCTTC TRBJ1-2 TRBV30 - -
CASSGRQSNTGELFF TGTGCCAGCAGTGGGAGACAAAGCAACACCGGGGAGCTGTTTTTT TRBJ2-2 TRBV27 - -
CASSPRTSGGTDTQYF TGTGCCAGCAGCCCCCGAACTAGCGGGGGCACAGATACGCAGTATTTT TRBJ2-3 TRBV7-3 TRBD2 few
CASSMGQNNSPLHF TGCGCCAGCAGTATGGGACAGAATAATTCACCCCTCCACTTT TRBJ1-6 TRBV10-1 TRBD1 few
CASSMETGANTEAFF TGTGCCAGTAGTATGGAGACAGGGGCGAACACTGAAGCTTTCTTT TRBJ1-1 TRBV19 TRBD1 -
CASSLELAGDEQYF TGTGCCAGCAGCTTGGAACTAGCGGGAGACGAGCAGTACTTC TRBJ2-7 TRBV5-4 TRBD2 few
CASSLGGQAGANVLTF TGTGCCAGCAGCTTAGGTGGGCAAGCTGGGGCCAACGTCCTGACTTTC TRBJ2-6 TRBV7-6 - few
CASSGLWSRQDAKNIQYF TGTGCCAGCAGTGGACTCTGGTCCCGACAGGACGCCAAAAACATTCAGTACTTC TRBJ2-4 TRBV27 - few
CASCDGRTEAFF TGTGCCAGTTGTGACGGGAGGACTGAAGCTTTCTTT TRBJ1-1 TRBV19 - -
CASSWSRVEDTQYF TGTGCCAGCAGTTGGTCTAGAGTAGAAGATACGCAGTATTTT TRBJ2-3 TRBV28 - -
CASSPQTGIYQPQHF TGTGCCAGCAGCCCGCAAACAGGGATCTATCAGCCCCAGCATTTT TRBJ1-5 TRBV11-2 - -
CAWSVLSLNTEAFF TGTGCCTGGAGTGTACTTAGTTTGAACACTGAAGCTTTCTTT TRBJ1-1 TRBV30 - few
CAWSRTGSSYEQYF TGTGCCTGGAGCAGGACAGGGTCCTCCTACGAGCAGTACTTC TRBJ2-7 TRBV30 TRBD1 few
CASSEGPFTGELFF TGCGCCAGCAGTGAGGGCCCCTTCACCGGGGAGCTGTTTTTT TRBJ2-2 TRBV10-1 - -
CASSLQVSSYEQYF TGCGCCAGCAGCCTTCAGGTGAGCTCCTACGAGCAGTACTTC TRBJ2-7 TRBV5-1 - -
CASSQGRADRRINQPKHF TGCGCCAGCAGCCAAGGGCGGGCGGACAGGCGAATTAATCAGCCCAAGCATTTC TRBJ1-5 TRBV4-1 TRBD1 -
CASSSRGQSSGNTIYF TGTGCCAGCAGCTCCAGGGGCCAAAGCTCTGGAAACACCATATATTTT TRBJ1-3 TRBV7-2 - few